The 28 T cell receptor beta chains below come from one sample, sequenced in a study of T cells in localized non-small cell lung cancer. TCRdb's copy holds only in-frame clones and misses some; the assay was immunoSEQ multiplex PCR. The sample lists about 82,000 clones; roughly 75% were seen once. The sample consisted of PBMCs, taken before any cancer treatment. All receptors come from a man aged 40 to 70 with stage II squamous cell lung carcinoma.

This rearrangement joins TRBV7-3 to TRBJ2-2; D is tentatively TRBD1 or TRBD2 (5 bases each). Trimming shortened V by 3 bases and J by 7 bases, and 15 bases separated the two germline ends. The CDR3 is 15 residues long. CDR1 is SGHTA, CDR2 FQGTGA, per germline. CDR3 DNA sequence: TGTGCCAGCAGCTTTACCGGGGCCGAGGGCGGGGAGCTGTTTTTT. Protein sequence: CASSFTGAEGGELFF.

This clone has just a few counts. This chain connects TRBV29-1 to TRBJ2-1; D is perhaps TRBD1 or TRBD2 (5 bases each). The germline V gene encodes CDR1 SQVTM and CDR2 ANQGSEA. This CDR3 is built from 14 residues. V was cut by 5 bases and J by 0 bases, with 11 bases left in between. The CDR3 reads CSVYGTSSYNEQFF. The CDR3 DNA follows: TGCAGCGTTTACGGGACCAGCTCCTACAATGAGCAGTTCTTC.

This CDR3 reads CASSLDVASGNTIYF. CDR3 coding DNA: TGCGCCAGCAGCTTGGACGTAGCCTCTGGAAACACCATATATTTT. The rearrangement links TRBV5-1 to TRBJ1-3; D gene uncertain. The CDR3 length is 15 residues. The germline V and J ends were trimmed by 0 bases and 0 bases, with 7 bases remaining between them. Germline lookup yields CDR1 SGHRS and CDR2 YFSETQ.

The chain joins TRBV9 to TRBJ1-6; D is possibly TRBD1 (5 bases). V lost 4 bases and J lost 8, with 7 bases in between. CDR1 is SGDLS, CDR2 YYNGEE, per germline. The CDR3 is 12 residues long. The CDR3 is CASSTRDSPLHF. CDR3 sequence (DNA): TGTGCCAGCAGCACCAGGGATTCACCCCTCCACTTT.

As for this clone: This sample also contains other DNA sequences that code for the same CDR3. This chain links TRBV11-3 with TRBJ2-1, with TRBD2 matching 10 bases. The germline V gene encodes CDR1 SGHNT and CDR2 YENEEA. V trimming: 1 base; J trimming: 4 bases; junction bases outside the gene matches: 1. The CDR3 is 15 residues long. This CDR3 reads CASSLGTSGYNEQFF. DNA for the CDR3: TGTGCCAGCAGCTTAGGGACTAGCGGATACAATGAGCAGTTCTTC.

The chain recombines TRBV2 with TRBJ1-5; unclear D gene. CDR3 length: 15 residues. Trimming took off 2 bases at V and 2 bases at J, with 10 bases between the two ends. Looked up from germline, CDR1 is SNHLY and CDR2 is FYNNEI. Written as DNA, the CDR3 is TGTGCCAGCAGTGAAAGGGAGTTAGGCAATCAGCCCCAGCATTTT. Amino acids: CASSERELGNQPQHF.

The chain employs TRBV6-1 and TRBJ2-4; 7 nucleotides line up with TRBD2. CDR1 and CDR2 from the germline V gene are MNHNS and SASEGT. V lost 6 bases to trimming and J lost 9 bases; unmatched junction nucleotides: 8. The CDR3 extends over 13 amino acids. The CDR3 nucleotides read TGTGCCAGCAGATCAACTAGCGCGAGCATTCAGTACTTC. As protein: CASRSTSASIQYF.

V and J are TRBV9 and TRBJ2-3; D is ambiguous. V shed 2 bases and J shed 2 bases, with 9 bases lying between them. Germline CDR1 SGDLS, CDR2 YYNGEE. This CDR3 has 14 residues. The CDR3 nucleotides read TGTGCCAGCAGCGTGAACCCCCACACAGATACGCAGTATTTT. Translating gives CASSVNPHTDTQYF.

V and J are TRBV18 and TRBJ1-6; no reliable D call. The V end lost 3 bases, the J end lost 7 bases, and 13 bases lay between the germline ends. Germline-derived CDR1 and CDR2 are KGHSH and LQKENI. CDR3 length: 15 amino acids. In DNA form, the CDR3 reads TGTGCCAGCTCACCCGCGCCGGGGTCAAATTCACCCCTCCACTTT. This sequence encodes CASSPAPGSNSPLHF. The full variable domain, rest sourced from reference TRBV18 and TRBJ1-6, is NAGVMQNPRHLVRRRGQEARLRCSPMKGHSHVYWYRQLPEEGLKFMVYLQKENIIDESGMPKERFSAEFPKEGPSILRIQQVVRGDSAAYFCASSPAPGSNSPLHFGNGTRLTVT.

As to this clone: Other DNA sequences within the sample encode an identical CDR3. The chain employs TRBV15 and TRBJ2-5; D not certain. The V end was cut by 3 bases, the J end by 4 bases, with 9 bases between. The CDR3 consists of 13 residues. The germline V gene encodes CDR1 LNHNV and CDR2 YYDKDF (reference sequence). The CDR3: CATSRDKGETQYF. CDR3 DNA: TGTGCCACCAGCAGGGATAAGGGAGAGACCCAGTACTTC.

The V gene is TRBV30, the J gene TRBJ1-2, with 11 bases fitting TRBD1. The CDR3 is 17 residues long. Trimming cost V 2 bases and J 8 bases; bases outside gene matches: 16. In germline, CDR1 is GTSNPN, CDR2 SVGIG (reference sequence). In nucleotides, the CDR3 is TGTGCCTGGAGTAGGGCGCGGACAGGGGGCCTCACGGGGGGCTACACCTTC. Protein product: CAWSRARTGGLTGGYTF.

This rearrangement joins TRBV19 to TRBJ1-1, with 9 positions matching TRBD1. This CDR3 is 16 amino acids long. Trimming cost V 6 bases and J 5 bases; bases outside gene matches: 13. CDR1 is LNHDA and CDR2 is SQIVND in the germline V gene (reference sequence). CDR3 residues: CASRTPPGQGFTEAFF. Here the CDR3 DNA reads TGTGCCAGTAGAACCCCCCCGGGACAGGGCTTTACTGAAGCTTTCTTT.

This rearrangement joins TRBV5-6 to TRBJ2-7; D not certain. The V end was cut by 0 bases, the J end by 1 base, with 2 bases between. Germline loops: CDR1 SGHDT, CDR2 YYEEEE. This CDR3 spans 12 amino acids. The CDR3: CASSLVSYEQYF. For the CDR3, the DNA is TGTGCCAGCAGCTTGGTATCCTACGAGCAGTACTTC.

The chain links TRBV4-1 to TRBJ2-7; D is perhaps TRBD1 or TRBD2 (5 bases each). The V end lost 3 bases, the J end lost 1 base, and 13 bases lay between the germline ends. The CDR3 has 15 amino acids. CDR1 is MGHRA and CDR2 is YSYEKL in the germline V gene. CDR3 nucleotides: TGCGCCAGCAGCCAGAGTAACGGGGCATCCTACGAGCAGTACTTC. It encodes CASSQSNGASYEQYF.

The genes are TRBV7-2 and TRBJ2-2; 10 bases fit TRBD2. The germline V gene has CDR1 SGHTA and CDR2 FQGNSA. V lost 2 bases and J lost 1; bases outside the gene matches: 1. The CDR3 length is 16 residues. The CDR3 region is CASSLRTSGNTGELFF. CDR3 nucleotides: TGTGCCAGCAGCTTAAGGACTAGCGGGAACACCGGGGAGCTGTTTTTT.

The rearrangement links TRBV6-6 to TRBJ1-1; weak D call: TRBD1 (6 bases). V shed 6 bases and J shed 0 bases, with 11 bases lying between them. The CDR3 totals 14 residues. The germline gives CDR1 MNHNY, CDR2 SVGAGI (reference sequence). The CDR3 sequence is CASSRRDMNTEAFF. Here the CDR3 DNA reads TGTGCCAGCAGCCGACGGGACATGAACACTGAAGCTTTCTTT.

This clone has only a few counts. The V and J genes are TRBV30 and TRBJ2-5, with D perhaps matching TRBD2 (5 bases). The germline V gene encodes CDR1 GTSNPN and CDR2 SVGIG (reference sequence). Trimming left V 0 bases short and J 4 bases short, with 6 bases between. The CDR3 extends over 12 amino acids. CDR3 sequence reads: CAWSVEGETQYF. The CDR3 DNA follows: TGTGCCTGGAGTGTAGAGGGAGAGACCCAGTACTTC.

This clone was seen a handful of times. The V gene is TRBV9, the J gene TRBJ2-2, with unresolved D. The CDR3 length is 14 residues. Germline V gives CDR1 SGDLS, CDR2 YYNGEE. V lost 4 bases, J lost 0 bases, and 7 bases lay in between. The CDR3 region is CASSSATNTGELFF. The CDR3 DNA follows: TGTGCCAGCAGCTCTGCTACGAACACCGGGGAGCTGTTTTTT.

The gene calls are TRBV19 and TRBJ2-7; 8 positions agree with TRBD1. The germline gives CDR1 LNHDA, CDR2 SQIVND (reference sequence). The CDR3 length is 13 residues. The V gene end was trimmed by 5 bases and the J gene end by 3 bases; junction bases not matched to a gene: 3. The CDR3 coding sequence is TGTGCCAGTAGTCCCGGGACAGGCTACGAGCAGTACTTC. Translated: CASSPGTGYEQYF.

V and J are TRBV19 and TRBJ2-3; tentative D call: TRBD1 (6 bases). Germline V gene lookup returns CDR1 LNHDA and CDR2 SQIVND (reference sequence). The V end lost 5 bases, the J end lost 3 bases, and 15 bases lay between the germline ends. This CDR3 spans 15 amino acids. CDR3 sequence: CASSPQGVGTDTQYF. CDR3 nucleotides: TGTGCCAGTAGTCCACAGGGAGTGGGGACAGATACGCAGTATTTT. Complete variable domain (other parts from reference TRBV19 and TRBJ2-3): DGGITQSPKYLFRKEGQNVTLSCEQNLNHDAMYWYRQDPGQGLRLIYYSQIVNDFQKGDIAEGYSVSREKKESFPLTVTSAQKNPTAFYLCASSPQGVGTDTQYFGPGTRLTVL.

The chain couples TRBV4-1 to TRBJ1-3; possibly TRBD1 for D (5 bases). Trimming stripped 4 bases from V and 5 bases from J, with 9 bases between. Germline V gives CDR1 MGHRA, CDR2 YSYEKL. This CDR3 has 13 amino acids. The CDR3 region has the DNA TGCGCCAGCAGCCGACCGGGGCGAAACACCATATATTTT. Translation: CASSRPGRNTIYF.

The DNA of the CDR3 is TGTGCCAGTGACATGGAAAGGGGGCTTCAGCCCCAGCATTTT. As protein: CASDMERGLQPQHF. The V gene is TRBV6-1, the J gene TRBJ1-5; 7 bases match TRBD1. The CDR3 loop spans 14 amino acids. V lost 9 bases to trimming and J lost 6 bases; unmatched junction nucleotides: 11. Germline V gene data show CDR1 as MNHNS and CDR2 as SASEGT.

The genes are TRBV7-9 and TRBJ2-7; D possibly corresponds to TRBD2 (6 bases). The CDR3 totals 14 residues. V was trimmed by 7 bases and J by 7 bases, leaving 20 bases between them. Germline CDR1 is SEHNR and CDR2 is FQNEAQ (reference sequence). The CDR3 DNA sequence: TGTGCCAGCACCGTACGGGGCGGGGATGAAGAGCAGTACTTC. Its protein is CASTVRGGDEEQYF.

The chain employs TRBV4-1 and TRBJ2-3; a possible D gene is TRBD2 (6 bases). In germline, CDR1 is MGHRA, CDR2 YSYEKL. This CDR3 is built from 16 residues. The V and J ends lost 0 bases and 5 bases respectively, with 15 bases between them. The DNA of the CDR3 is TGCGCCAGCAGCCAAGATGGGACTTTGCCGGGAGATACGCAGTATTTT. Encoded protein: CASSQDGTLPGDTQYF.

The CDR3, as DNA: TGTGCCAGCAGTTACGGGAGGGATGAGCAGTTCTTC. Translating it yields CASSYGRDEQFF. The chain is built from TRBV6-5 and TRBJ2-1, with 7 bases aligning to TRBD2. J gave up 8 bases and V 2 bases, and 0 bases lay outside the gene matches. The CDR3 covers 12 residues. The germline V gene has CDR1 MNHEY and CDR2 SVGAGI.

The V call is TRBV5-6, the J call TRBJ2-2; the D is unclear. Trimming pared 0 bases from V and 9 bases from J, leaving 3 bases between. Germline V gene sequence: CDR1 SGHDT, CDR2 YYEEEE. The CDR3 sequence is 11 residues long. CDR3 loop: CASSLGWELFF. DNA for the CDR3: TGTGCCAGCAGCTTGGGATGGGAGCTGTTTTTT.

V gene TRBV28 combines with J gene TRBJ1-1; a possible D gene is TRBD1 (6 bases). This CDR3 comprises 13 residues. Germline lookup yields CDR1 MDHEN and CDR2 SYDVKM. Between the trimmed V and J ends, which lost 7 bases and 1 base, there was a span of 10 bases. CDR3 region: CASKGGENTEAFF. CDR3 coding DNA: TGTGCCAGCAAGGGGGGGGAGAACACTGAAGCTTTCTTT.

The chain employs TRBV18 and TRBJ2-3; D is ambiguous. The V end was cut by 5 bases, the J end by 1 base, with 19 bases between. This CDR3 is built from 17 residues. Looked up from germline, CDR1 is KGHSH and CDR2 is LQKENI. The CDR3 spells CASSLTTMVTRTDTQYF. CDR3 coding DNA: TGTGCCAGCTCATTGACGACCATGGTAACGCGCACAGATACGCAGTATTTT.